The table lists the clone carrying this TCR beta chain with a few counts. Its antigen is still unknown. These data belong to a study of identical twins. Study-wide findings and caveats: The models gave estimates that fell short of the out-of-frame TCR alpha sharing seen in monozygotic twins.

Per germline, CDR1 SGHDN and CDR2 FVKESK. Deletions cut 2 bases from V and 6 bases from J, with 16 bases between. The CDR3 extends over 16 amino acids. MiXCR, run by TCRdb on the 5' RACE reads, gives a single entry per CDR3 protein. Altogether approximately 220,000 distinct CDR3 sequences are present, 7.5% being singletons, with the ten largest covering about 1.9%. These data are also associated with another study on yellow fever vaccine responses in identical twins.

The gene calls are TRBV14 and TRBJ2-2, with D perhaps assigned TRBD1 or TRBD2 (5 bases each). Sequenced sample: memory (CD45RO+) T cells sorted from blood. The source of this sequence is a woman aged 18-29 years in good health. The CDR3 sequence: CASSQRGRVIPGELFF. The CDR3 DNA is TGTGCCAGCAGCCAACGGGGCAGGGTAATTCCCGGGGAGCTGTTTTTT. Complete variable domain (other parts from reference TRBV14 and TRBJ2-2): EAGVTQFPSHSVIEKGQTVTLRCDPISGHDNLYWYRRVMGKEIKFLLHFVKESKQDESGMPNNRFLAERTGGTYSTLKVQPAELEDSGVYFCASSQRGRVIPGELFFGEGSRLTVL.